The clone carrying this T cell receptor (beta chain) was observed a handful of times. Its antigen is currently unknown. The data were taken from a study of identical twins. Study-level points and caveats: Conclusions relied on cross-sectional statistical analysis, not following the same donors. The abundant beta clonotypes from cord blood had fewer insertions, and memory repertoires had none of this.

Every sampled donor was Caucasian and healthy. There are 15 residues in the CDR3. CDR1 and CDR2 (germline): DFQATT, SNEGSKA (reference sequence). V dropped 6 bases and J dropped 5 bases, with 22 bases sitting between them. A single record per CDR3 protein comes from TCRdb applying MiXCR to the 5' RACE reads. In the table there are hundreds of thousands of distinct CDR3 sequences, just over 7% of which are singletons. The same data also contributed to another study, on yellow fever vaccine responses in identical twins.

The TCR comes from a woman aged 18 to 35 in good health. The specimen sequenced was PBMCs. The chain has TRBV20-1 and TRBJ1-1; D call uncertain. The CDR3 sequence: CSAEAQDPMGTEAFF. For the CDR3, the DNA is TGCAGTGCCGAAGCTCAGGACCCAATGGGTACTGAAGCTTTCTTT.